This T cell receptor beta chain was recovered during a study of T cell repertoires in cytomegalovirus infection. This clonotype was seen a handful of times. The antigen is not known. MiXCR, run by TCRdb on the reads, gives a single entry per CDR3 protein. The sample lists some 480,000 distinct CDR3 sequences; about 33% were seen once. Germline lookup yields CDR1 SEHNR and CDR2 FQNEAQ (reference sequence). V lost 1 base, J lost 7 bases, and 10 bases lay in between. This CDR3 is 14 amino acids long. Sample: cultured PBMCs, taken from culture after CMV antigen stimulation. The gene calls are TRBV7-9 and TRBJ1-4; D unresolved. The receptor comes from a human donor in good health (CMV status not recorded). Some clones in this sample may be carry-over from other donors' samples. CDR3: CASSLVPYSEKLFF. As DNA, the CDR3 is TGTGCCAGCAGCTTAGTCCCGTACAGTGAAAAACTGTTTTTT.